These T cell receptor beta chains were read from a single sample in a study of blood T cell repertoires in COVID-19. Measured with immunoSEQ multiplex PCR; TCRdb has only the in-frame clones, and not every one. The sample holds 240,000 or so clones, roughly four fifths seen once. Sequencing used peripheral blood. The receptor source for this set is a woman aged 18 to 35 with acute or convalescent COVID-19. CDR3s include the opening cysteine and the closing phenylalanine or tryptophan. A D gene is named only where the DNA matches it firmly. Part of the rows lack a size; the others show once, few, many or a class for expanded clones.

CDR3	DNA	size	V	J	D
CASSSGTEVYEQYF	TGTGCCAGCAGCTCCGGGACAGAGGTCTACGAGCAGTACTTC	-	TRBV2	TRBJ2-7	TRBD1
CASSVSSGRAWTQETQYF	TGTGCCAGCAGCGTATCTAGCGGGAGGGCCTGGACCCAAGAGACCCAGTACTTC	-	TRBV9	TRBJ2-5	TRBD2
CASGFTSGTSVDEQFF	TGTGCTAGTGGGTTTACCTCCGGGACTAGCGTCGATGAGCAGTTCTTC	-	TRBV12-5	TRBJ2-1	TRBD2
CASRDTRTGGYNQPQHF	TGTGCCAGTAGGGACACCCGGACAGGGGGTTACAATCAGCCCCAGCATTTT	-	TRBV19	TRBJ1-5	TRBD1
CASSWADSNTGELFF	TGCGCCAGCAGCTGGGCGGACTCCAACACCGGGGAGCTGTTTTTT	few	TRBV5-1	TRBJ2-2	-
CASSIVGTPREQFF	TGTGCCAGTAGTATTGTGGGCACGCCCAGGGAGCAGTTCTTC	-	TRBV19	TRBJ2-1	-
CAWRRASSLYEQYF	TGTGCCTGGAGGCGGGCTAGCAGCCTATACGAGCAGTACTTC	once	TRBV30	TRBJ2-7	-
CASSPGSGRGEKLFF	TGTGCCAGCAGCCCAGGATCGGGAAGAGGGGAAAAACTGTTTTTT	-	TRBV6-2/TRBV6-3	TRBJ1-4	-
CASSQGFWREQETQYF	TGTGCCAGCAGCCAAGGATTTTGGCGGGAACAAGAGACCCAGTACTTC	-	TRBV3-1/TRBV3-2	TRBJ2-5	-
CASSALAGGSTDTQYF	TGTGCCAGCAGTGCACTAGCGGGAGGGAGCACAGATACGCAGTATTTT	-	TRBV2	TRBJ2-3	TRBD2
CASSEEISGELFF	TGTGCCAGCAGTGAGGAGATTTCCGGGGAGCTGTTTTTT	once	TRBV6-1	TRBJ2-2	-
CASSRQNNQPQHF	TGTGCCAGCAGCCGACAGAACAATCAGCCCCAGCATTTT	many	TRBV3-1/TRBV3-2	TRBJ1-5	-
CASSEFMRNWDYGYTF	TGTGCCAGCAGTGAATTCATGAGGAATTGGGACTATGGCTACACCTTC	-	TRBV25-1	TRBJ1-2	-
CASSLGLGLAANEQFF	TGTGCCAGCAGCTTAGGGCTGGGACTAGCGGCCAATGAGCAGTTCTTC	-	TRBV7-2	TRBJ2-1	TRBD2
CASSLVRQPQHF	TGTGCCAGCAGTTTAGTGAGACAGCCCCAGCATTTT	once	TRBV28	TRBJ1-5	-
CASSQDRDYGYTF	TGTGCCAGCTCCCAAGACAGGGACTATGGCTACACCTTC	once	TRBV18	TRBJ1-2	TRBD1
CASSPQSGSYNEQFF	TGCGCCAGCAGCCCGCAAAGCGGCTCCTACAATGAGCAGTTCTTC	-	TRBV4-3	TRBJ2-1	-
CATSGGGLPNYGYTF	TGTGCCACCAGTGGGGGAGGGCTCCCTAACTATGGCTACACCTTC	-	TRBV24-1	TRBJ1-2	-
CATSSRGSPLHF	TGTGCCACCAGCAGCAGGGGTTCACCCCTCCACTTT	once	TRBV15	TRBJ1-6	-
CASSSDRRYGYTF	TGTGCCAGCAGCTCAGACAGGCGCTATGGCTACACCTTC	-	TRBV11-2	TRBJ1-2	-
CASSLVWGPSYEQYF	TGTGCCAGCAGCTTAGTTTGGGGGCCCTCCTACGAGCAGTACTTC	-	TRBV7-9	TRBJ2-7	-
CASSLAYSSYEQYF	TGTGCCAGCAGTTTAGCGTACAGCTCCTACGAGCAGTACTTC	-	TRBV7-2	TRBJ2-7	-
CASSVGGGSGNTIYF	TGTGCCAGCAGCGTAGGAGGGGGCTCTGGAAACACCATATATTTT	-	TRBV9	TRBJ1-3	-
CASSVDGRGYEQYF	TGTGCCAGCAGCGTAGATGGGCGGGGGTACGAGCAGTACTTC	-	TRBV9	TRBJ2-7	TRBD2
CASSFQGGNEKLFF	TGTGCCAGCAGTTTCCAGGGAGGGAATGAAAAACTGTTTTTT	once	TRBV2	TRBJ1-4	-
CAIKAGTSGTDTQYF	TGTGCCATCAAGGCTGGGACTAGCGGCACAGATACGCAGTATTTT	-	TRBV10-3	TRBJ2-3	TRBD2
CASSGGDNQPQHF	TGCGCCAGCAGCGGGGGGGACAATCAGCCCCAGCATTTT	-	TRBV5-1	TRBJ1-5	-
CASSVGTALYEQYF	TGTGCCAGCAGCGTGGGGACAGCTCTCTACGAGCAGTACTTC	-	TRBV9	TRBJ2-7	TRBD1
CASSLKTSGYTGELFF	TGTGCCAGCAGCTTGAAGACTAGCGGGTACACCGGGGAGCTGTTTTTT	-	TRBV5-8	TRBJ2-2	TRBD2
CASSPTGGRDGYTF	TGTGCCAGCAGTCCCACAGGGGGCCGGGATGGCTACACCTTC	-	TRBV6-6	TRBJ1-2	TRBD1
CATSRDFGGLDEKLFF	TGTGCCACCAGCAGAGATTTCGGGGGGCTCGATGAAAAACTGTTTTTT	-	TRBV15	TRBJ1-4	-
CASRSRDSLYNHSPLHF	TGTGCCAGCCGAAGCCGGGACAGCCTCTACAATCATTCACCCCTCCACTTT	-	TRBV27	TRBJ1-6	TRBD1
CASSYRLAVNTGELFF	TGTGCCAGCAGCTATCGACTAGCGGTTAACACCGGGGAGCTGTTTTTT	-	TRBV5-4	TRBJ2-2	TRBD2
CASSSGTSGANEQFF	TGTGCCAGCAGCTCTGGGACTAGCGGGGCCAATGAGCAGTTCTTC	-	TRBV9	TRBJ2-1	TRBD2
CASSLRSSGNTIYF	TGTGCCAGCAGCTTACGGAGCTCTGGAAACACCATATATTTT	-	TRBV7-6	TRBJ1-3	-
CATSRVREEGEKLFF	TGTGCCACCAGCAGAGTTAGGGAGGAGGGTGAAAAACTGTTTTTT	-	TRBV15	TRBJ1-4	-